The source of this TCR beta chain is a study of cytomegalovirus exposure and HLA in healthy donors. Whole-study findings and limits: Earlier analysis yielded a pattern in which most TCR beta V segments were productive about 87% or about 30% of the time. As was reported, the HLA-A and HLA-B alleles of most subjects were accurately predicted from TCR beta sequences. Many donors carried some public TCRs, although rarity characterized most TCR sequences. Testing in vitro showed a few CMV-associated chains specific for CMV antigens.

Concerning this clone: Antigen unknown.

With 60 Vbeta and 13 Jbeta primers, the PCR was carried out. TCRdb's table, derived via immunoSEQ multiplex PCR, lists solely in-frame clones and lacks some. In the table there are under 110,000 clones, under 80% of which are singletons. Trimming cost V 5 bases and J 3 bases; bases outside gene matches: 7. In germline, CDR1 is SGHRS, CDR2 YFSETQ. The CDR3 runs to 14 residues. Sequenced: PBMCs. The sequence came from a man aged 60-69 years in good health and CMV-seronegative. V gene TRBV5-1 combines with J gene TRBJ2-5, with TRBD1 identical over 7 bases. The CDR3 loop is CASRVVTGEETQYF. DNA of the CDR3: TGCGCCAGCAGGGTCGTCACAGGGGAAGAGACCCAGTACTTC.